There are many counts of the clone carrying this TCR beta chain. Individual TCR cDNA molecules each bore their own unique molecular identifier. TCRdb re-analysed the 5' RACE reads in MiXCR, keeping a single row per CDR3 protein. This repertoire shows about 39,000 distinct CDR3 sequences, 3% to 3.5% found once; its top ten account for about 36%. This sample is part of a study of spatial heterogeneity in lung cancer. Study context: The library had UMIs, and each TCR and UMI pair averaged more than ten raw reads.

The CDR3 has 14 amino acids. After removal of 5 bases from V and 4 bases from J, the junction contained 5 bases not matched to a gene. Germline V gene sequence: CDR1 SEHNR, CDR2 FQNEAQ (reference sequence). Time point: sample taken at primary tumor resection. Sequencing covered unsorted whole RNA taken from tumor, nontumor lung or frozen PBMC. The sequencing here drew on normal lung tissue next to the tumor, taken at surgery. The J gene is TRBJ1-2, the V gene TRBV7-9; 9 bases fit TRBD1. The source is a male donor with early-stage non-small cell lung cancer. The CDR3 nucleotides read TGTGCCAGCAGCCTTACGACAGGGGGCTATGGCTACACCTTC. Translated, it gives CASSLTTGGYGYTF.